This TCR beta chain was identified during a study of blood T cell repertoires in COVID-19 (dated by TCRdb to between 2020 and 2021). About the full investigation: The collaborator samples originated in the United States, Italy and Spain and spanned the acute and convalescent phases of COVID-19. The material from the prospective study consisted of cDNA or gDNA derived from T cells, B-cell-depleted T cells, or PBMCs. The dataset comprised deeply sampled blood TCRbeta repertoires from subjects exposed to, actively infected with, or recovered from COVID-19. The repertoires were made available in a free public database intended to serve as a resource for research on the immune response to SARS-CoV-2. Samples came from the ongoing ImmuneRACE study (first 160 participants) plus 1,254 subjects from 6 global collaborators. The sample metadata nearly always contained a de-identified subject ID, COVID-19 status, age in years and sex. Where available, HLA class I and class II types were obtained from metadata supplied by the sample provider rather than from assay-based typing. Results the study describes overall, beyond this receptor: The quantity of clinical and demographic metadata differed by source and by participant and was supplied without curation.

To note about this clone: This receptor's antigen is unknown. No per-base quality is available; no much larger clone lies one base away.

The CDR3 runs 16 amino acids, cysteine and phenylalanine included. Only CDR3 DNA remains: 48 bases, in frame from the first base. The germline V gene encodes CDR1 LNHNV and CDR2 YYDKDF (reference sequence). Germline trimming: 1 base from V, 3 bases from J; junction bases outside gene matches: 6. The collaborating institutions used their own protocols to collect whole blood in K2EDTA tubes. For TCRbeta analysis, collaborator samples were shipped as frozen whole blood, as isolated PBMCs, or as DNA extracted from either sample type. TCRbeta CDR3 regions were amplified from genomic DNA using the immunoSEQ Assay, a bias-controlled multiplex PCR. As for the original processing: The number of nucleated cells in each sample was estimated by amplification of reference gene primers within the assay. To quantify the absolute abundance of each unique TCRbeta CDR3 rearrangement, sequence reads were collapsed and filtered. For each sample, productive Simpson clonality was calculated as the square root of Simpson's diversity index over productive rearrangements. TCRdb re-hosts the immuneACCESS table, in-frame sequences only. Its copies lack some clones; in the studies checked, an unresolved V gene accounts for under half of them, and the cause for the rest is not known. V and J calls and clone size are copied from that table; D and trimming were computed from the DNA. The sample table holds 30,000 to 35,000 clones, of which approximately 93% were seen once. More than 4.5% of the sample comes from the top ten.

The chain is assembled from TRBV15 and TRBJ2-3; 8 bases in between match TRBD1. The sequenced material came from peripheral blood. The sequence was collected from a human donor in a cohort sampled during active COVID-19. The CDR3 is CATSRGPGGMTDTQYF. The base sequence is TGTGCCACCAGCAGAGGTCCAGGGGGCATGACAGATACGCAGTATTTT.